The T cell receptor (beta chain) described here comes from a study of T cells in localized non-small cell lung cancer. Study-level results: Uninvolved adjacent lung showed the highest T cell clonality, exceeding tumor. Adjacent lung exhibited a median of around 60 among the 100 most abundant tumor clones. Because only a single region of the tumor was sequenced, heterogeneity remains possible.

Method: immunoSEQ multiplex PCR; TCRdb's copy keeps in-frame clones and lacks some. The sample records about 59,000 clones, approximately 89% being singletons. The CDR3 sequence is 16 residues long. The germline V gene encodes CDR1 SGDLS and CDR2 YYNGEE. V gave up 0 bases and J gave up 3 bases; unmatched junction bases: 6. This clone was seen only a few times. Its cognate antigen is unknown. This chain uses TRBV9 with TRBJ2-3; 8 nucleotides align to TRBD2. The sample was peripheral blood, taken before any cancer treatment. This TCR was sampled from a man between 40 and 70 years old with stage I lung adenocarcinoma. CDR3 residues: CASSVGTSGVTDTQYF. The CDR3 DNA follows: TGTGCCAGCAGCGTAGGTACTAGCGGAGTAACAGATACGCAGTATTTT.